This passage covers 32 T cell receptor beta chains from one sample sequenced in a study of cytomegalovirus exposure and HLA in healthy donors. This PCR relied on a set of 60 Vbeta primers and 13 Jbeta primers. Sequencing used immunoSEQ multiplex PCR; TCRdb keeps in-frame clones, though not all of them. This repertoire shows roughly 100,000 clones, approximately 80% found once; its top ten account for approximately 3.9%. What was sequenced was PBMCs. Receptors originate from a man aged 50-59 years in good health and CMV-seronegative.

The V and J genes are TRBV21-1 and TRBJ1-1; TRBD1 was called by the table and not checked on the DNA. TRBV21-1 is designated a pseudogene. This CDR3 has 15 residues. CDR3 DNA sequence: TGTGCCAGCAGCAAGTGGTCTACAGGGAAGACTGAAGCTTTCTTT. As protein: CASSKWSTGKTEAFF.

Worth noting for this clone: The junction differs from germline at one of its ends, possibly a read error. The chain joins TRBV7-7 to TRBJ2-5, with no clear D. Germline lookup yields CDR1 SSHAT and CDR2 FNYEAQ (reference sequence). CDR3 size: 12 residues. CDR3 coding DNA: TGTGCTAGCAGCTTCTACGGGGAGACCCAGTACTTC. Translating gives CASSFYGETQYF.

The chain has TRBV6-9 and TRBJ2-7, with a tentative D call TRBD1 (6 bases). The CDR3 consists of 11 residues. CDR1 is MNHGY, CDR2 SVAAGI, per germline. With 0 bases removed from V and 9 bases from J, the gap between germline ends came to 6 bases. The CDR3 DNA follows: TGTGCCAGCAGTTATTCAGGGGGGCAGTACTTC. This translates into CASSYSGGQYF.

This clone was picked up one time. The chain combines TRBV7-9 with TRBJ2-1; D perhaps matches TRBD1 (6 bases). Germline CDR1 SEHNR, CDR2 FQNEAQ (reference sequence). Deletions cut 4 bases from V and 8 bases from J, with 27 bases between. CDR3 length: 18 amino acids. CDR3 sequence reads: CASSSGGEAIFEADEQFF. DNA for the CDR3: TGTGCCAGCAGCTCTGGGGGCGAGGCTATTTTTGAGGCCGATGAGCAGTTCTTC. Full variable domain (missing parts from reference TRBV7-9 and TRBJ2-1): DTGVSQNPRHKITKRGQNVTFRCDPISEHNRLYWYRQTLGQGPEFLTYFQNEAQLEKSRLLSDRFSAERPKGSFSTLEIQRTEQGDSAMYLCASSSGGEAIFEADEQFFGPGTRLTVL.

As DNA, the CDR3 is TGTGCCAGCTCACCAGGCACTAGCGGGATAGGGACCCAGTACTTC. Translated: CASSPGTSGIGTQYF. The rearrangement joins TRBV18 to TRBJ2-5; 10 bases line up with TRBD2. The ends lost 2 bases at V and 7 bases at J; junction bases unmatched: 7. Germline V gene sequence: CDR1 KGHSH, CDR2 LQKENI. This CDR3 has 15 residues.

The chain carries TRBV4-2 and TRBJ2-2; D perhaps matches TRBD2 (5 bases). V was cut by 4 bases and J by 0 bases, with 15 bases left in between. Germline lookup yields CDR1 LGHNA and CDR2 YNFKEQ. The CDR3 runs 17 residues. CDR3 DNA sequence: TGTGCCAGCAGCCCAGGAGGAACAGCTACGAACACCGGGGAGCTGTTTTTT. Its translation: CASSPGGTATNTGELFF.

The CDR3 DNA follows: TGTGCCAGCAGCGTAGTAGCGGCCAGCTCCTACAATGAGCAGTTCTTC. Encoded protein: CASSVVAASSYNEQFF. The chain links TRBV9 to TRBJ2-1; D possibly corresponds to TRBD2 (6 bases). Trimming removed 0 bases at V and 0 bases at J, with 10 bases between. The V gene's germline CDR1 is SGDLS and CDR2 YYNGEE. This CDR3 has 16 residues.

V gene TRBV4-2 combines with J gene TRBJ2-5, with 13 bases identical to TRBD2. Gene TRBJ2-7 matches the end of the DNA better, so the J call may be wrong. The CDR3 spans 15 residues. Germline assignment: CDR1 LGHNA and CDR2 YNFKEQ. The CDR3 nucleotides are TGTGCCAGCAGCCAAGCTCGGACTAGCGGGAGCGAGCAGTACTTC. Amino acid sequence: CASSQARTSGSEQYF.

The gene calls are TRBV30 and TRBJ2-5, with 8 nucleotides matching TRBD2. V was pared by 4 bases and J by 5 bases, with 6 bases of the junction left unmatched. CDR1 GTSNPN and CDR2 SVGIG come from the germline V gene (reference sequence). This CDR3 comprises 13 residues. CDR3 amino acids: CAWTGGGQETQYF. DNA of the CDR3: TGTGCCTGGACCGGGGGGGGTCAGGAGACCCAGTACTTC.

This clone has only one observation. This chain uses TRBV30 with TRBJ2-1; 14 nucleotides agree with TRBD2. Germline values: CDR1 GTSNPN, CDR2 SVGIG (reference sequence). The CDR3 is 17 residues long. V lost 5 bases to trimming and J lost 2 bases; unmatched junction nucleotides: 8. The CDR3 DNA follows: TGTGCCTGGGGCATGAGGGGACTAGCGGGAGCCTACAATGAGCAGTTCTTC. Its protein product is CAWGMRGLAGAYNEQFF. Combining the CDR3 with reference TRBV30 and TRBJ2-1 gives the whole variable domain SQTIHQWPATLVQPVGSPLSLECTVEGTSNPNLYWYRQAAGRGLQLLFYSVGIGQISSEVPQNLSASRPQDRQFILSSKKLLLSDSGFYLCAWGMRGLAGAYNEQFFGPGTRLTVL.

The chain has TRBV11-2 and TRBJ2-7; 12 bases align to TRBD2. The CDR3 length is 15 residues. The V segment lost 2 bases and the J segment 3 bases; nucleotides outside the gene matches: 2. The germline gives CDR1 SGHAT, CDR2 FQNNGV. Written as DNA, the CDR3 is TGTGCCAGCAGCTTATTGACTAGCGGGAGCTACGAGCAGTACTTC. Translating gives CASSLLTSGSYEQYF.

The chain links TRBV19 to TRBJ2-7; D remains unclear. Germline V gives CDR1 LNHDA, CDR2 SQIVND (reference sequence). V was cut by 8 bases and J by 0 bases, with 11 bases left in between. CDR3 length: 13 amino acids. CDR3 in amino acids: CASLQANSYEQYF. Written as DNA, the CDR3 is TGTGCCAGTTTGCAGGCAAACTCCTACGAGCAGTACTTC. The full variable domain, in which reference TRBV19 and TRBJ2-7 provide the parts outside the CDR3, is DGGITQSPKYLFRKEGQNVTLSCEQNLNHDAMYWYRQDPGQGLRLIYYSQIVNDFQKGDIAEGYSVSREKKESFPLTVTSAQKNPTAFYLCASLQANSYEQYFGPGTRLTVT.

The CDR3 nucleotides are TGTGCCAGCAGCGGCCGGATCCCCCCGGAGGATGAGCAGTTCTTC. Protein: CASSGRIPPEDEQFF. The chain carries TRBV7-3 and TRBJ2-1, with D possibly TRBD2 on 5 matching bases. The CDR3 sequence is 15 residues long. V lost 5 bases and J 8 bases, leaving 19 bases between the germline ends. Per germline, CDR1 SGHTA and CDR2 FQGTGA. Using reference TRBV7-3 and TRBJ2-1 for the parts outside the CDR3, the full variable domain is GAGVSQTPSNKVTEKGKYVELRCDPISGHTALYWYRQSLGQGPEFLIYFQGTGAADDSGLPNDRFFAVRPEGSVSTLKIQRTERGDSAVYLCASSGRIPPEDEQFFGPGTRLTVL.

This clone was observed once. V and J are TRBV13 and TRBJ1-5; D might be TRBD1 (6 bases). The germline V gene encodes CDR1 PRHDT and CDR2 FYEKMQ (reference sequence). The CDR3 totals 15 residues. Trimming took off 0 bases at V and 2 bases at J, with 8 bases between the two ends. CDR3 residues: CASSLGAGGNQPQHF. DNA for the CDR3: TGTGCCAGCAGCTTAGGTGCAGGGGGCAATCAGCCCCAGCATTTT.

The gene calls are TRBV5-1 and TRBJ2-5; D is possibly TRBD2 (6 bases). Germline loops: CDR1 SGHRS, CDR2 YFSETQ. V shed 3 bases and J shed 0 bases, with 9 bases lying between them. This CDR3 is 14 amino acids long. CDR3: CASSSGGNQETQYF. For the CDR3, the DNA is TGCGCCAGCAGCTCCGGAGGGAACCAAGAGACCCAGTACTTC.

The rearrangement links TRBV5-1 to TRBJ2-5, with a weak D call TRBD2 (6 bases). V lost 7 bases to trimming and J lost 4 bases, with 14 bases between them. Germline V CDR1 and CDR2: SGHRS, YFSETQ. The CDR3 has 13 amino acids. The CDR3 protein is CASLGQGGETQYF. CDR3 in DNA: TGCGCCAGCTTGGGGCAGGGAGGAGAGACCCAGTACTTC.

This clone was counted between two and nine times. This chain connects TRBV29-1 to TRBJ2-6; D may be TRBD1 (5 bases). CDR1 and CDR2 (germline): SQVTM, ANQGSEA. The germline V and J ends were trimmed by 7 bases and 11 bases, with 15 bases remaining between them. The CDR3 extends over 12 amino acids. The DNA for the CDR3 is TGCAGCGCTCAACAGGTAGGAGACGTCCTGACTTTC. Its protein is CSAQQVGDVLTF.

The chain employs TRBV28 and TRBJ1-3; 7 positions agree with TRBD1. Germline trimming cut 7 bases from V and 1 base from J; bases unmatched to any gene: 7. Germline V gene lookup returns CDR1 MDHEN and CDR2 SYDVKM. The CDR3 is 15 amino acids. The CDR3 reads CASKPPGGSGNTIYF. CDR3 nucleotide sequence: TGTGCCAGCAAACCACCAGGGGGATCTGGAAACACCATATATTTT.

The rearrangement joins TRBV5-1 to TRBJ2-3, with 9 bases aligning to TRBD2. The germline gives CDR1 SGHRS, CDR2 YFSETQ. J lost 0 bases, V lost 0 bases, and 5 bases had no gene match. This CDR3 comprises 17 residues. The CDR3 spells CASSLAAGGPSTDTQYF. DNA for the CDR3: TGCGCCAGCAGCTTGGCTGCGGGAGGGCCAAGCACAGATACGCAGTATTTT.

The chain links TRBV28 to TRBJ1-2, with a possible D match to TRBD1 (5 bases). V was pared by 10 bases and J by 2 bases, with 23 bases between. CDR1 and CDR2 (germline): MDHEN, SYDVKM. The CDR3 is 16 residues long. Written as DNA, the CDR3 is TGTGCCACCCAAGGCCCCACAGGAACGGCGAACTATGGCTACACCTTC. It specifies CATQGPTGTANYGYTF.

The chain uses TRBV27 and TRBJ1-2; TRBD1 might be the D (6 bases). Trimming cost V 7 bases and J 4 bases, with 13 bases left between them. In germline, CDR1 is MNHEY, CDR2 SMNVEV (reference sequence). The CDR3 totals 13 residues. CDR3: CASTTTGIYGYTF. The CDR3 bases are TGTGCCAGCACTACAACAGGGATCTATGGCTACACCTTC.

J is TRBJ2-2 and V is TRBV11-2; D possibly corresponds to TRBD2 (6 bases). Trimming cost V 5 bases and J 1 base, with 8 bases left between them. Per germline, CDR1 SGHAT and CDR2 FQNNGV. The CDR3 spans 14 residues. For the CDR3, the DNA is TGTGCCAGCAGCCCGGGACTGAACACCGGGGAGCTGTTTTTT. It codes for CASSPGLNTGELFF.

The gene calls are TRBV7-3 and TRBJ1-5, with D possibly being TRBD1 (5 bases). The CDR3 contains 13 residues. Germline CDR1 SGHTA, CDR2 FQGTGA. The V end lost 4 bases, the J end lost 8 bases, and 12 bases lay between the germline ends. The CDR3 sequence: CASSYGRGEPQHF. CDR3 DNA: TGTGCCAGCAGCTATGGTAGGGGTGAGCCCCAGCATTTT.

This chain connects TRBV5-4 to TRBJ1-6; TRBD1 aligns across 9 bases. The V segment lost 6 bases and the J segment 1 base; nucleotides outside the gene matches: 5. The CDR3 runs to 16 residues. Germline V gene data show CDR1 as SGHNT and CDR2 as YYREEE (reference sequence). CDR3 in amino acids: CASKQGAASYNSPLHF. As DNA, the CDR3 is TGTGCCAGCAAACAGGGGGCGGCATCCTATAATTCACCCCTCCACTTT.

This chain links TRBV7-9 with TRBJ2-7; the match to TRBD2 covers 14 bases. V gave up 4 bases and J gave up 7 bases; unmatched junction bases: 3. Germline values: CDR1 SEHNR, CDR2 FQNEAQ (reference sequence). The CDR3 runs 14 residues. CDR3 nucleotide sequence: TGTGCCAGCAGCTCGACTAGCGGGGGGGAGGAGCAGTACTTC. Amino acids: CASSSTSGGEEQYF.

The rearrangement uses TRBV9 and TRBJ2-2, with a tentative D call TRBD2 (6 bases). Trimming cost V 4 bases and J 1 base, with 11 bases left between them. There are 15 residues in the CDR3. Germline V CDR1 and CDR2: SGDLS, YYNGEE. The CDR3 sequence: CASSPLGGNTGELFF. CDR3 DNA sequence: TGTGCCAGCAGCCCCCTGGGGGGGAACACCGGGGAGCTGTTTTTT.

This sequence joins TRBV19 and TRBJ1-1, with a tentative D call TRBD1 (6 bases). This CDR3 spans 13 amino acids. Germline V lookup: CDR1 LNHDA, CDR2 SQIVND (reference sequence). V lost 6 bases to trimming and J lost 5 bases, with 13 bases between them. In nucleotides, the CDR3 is TGTGCCAGTAGCCTTATAAGGGGGACTGAAGCTTTCTTT. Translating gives CASSLIRGTEAFF.

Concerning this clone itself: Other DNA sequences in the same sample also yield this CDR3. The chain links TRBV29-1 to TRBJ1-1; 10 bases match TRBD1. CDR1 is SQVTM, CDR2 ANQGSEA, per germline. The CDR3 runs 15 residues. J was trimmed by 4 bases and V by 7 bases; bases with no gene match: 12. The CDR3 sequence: CSAGRDRGSGTEAFF. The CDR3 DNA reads TGCAGCGCGGGACGGGACAGGGGAAGCGGCACTGAAGCTTTCTTT.

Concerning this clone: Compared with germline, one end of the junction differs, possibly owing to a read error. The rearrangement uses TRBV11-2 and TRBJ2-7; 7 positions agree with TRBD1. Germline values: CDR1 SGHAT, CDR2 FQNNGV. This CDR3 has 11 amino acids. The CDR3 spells CASSSLGTVNF. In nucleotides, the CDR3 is TGTGCCAGCAGCTCACTGGGGACAGTGAACTTC.

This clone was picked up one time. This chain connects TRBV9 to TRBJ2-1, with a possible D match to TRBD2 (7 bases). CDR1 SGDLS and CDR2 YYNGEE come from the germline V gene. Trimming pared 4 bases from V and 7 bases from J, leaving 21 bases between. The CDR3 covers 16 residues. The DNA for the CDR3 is TGTGCCAGCAGCAGGGGGGGGAATCTCGCGGGTAATGAGCAGTTCTTC. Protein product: CASSRGGNLAGNEQFF.

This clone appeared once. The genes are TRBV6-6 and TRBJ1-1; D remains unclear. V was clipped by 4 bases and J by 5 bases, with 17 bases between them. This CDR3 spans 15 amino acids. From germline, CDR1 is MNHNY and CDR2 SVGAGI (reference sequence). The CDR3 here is CASSSPGSPWTEAFF. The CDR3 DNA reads TGTGCCAGCAGTTCCCCGGGAAGCCCGTGGACTGAAGCTTTCTTT.

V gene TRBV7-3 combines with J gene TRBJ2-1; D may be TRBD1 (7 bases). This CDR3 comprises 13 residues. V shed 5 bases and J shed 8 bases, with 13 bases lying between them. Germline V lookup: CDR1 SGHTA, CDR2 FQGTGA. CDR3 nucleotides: TGTGCCAGCAGCCAAGACAGGGAGGATGAGCAGTTCTTC. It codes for CASSQDREDEQFF.